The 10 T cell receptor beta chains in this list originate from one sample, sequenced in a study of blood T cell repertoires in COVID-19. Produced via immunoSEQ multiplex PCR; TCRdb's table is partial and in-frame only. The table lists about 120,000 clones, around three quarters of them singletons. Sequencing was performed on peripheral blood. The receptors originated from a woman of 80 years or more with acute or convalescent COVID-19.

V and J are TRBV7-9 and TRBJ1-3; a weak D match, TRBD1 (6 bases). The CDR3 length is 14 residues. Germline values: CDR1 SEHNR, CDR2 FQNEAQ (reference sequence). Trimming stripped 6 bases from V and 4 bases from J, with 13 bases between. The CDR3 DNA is TGTGCCAGCAGTTCCGGGGGGCCCGGAAACACCATATATTTT. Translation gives CASSSGGPGNTIYF.

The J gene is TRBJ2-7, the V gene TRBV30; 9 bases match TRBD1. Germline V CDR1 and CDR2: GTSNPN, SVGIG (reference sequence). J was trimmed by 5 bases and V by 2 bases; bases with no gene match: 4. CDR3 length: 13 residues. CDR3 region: CAWSYGQGNEQYF. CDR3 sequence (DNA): TGTGCCTGGAGTTATGGACAGGGGAACGAGCAGTACTTC.

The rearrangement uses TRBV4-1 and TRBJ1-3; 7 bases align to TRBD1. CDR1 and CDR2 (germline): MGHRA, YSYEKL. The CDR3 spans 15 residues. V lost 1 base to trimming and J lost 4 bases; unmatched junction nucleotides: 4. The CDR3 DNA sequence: TGCGCCAGCAGCCAAGTGACAGGGCTCGGAAACACCATATATTTT. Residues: CASSQVTGLGNTIYF.

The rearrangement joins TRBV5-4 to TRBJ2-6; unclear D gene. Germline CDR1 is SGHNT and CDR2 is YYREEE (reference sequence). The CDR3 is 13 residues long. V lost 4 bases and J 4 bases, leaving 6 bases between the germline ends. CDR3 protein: CASSPLGANVLTF. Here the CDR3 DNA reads TGTGCCAGCAGCCCTCTAGGGGCCAACGTCCTGACTTTC.

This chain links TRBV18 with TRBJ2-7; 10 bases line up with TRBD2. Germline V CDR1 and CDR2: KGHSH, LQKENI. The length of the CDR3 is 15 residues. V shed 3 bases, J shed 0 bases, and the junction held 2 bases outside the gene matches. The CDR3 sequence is CASSPPSGSSYEQYF. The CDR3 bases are TGTGCCAGCTCACCCCCTAGCGGGAGCTCCTACGAGCAGTACTTC.

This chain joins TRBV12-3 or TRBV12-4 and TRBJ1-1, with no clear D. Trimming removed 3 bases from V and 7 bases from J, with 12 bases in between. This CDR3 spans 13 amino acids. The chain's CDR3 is CASSFDFLDEAFF. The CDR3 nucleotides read TGTGCCAGCAGTTTCGATTTCTTAGATGAAGCTTTCTTT.

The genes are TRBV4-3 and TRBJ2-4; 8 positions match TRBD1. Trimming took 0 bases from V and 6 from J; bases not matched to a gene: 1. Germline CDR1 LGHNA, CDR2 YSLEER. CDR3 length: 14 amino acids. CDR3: CASSQDQGANIQYF. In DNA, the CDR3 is TGCGCCAGCAGCCAAGATCAGGGGGCAAACATTCAGTACTTC.

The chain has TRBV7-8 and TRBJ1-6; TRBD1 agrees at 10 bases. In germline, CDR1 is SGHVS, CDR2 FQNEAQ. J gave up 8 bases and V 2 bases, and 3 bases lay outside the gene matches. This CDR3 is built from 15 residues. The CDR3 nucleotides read TGTGCCAGCAGCTTATCGGGGACAGGGGATTCACCCCTCCACTTT. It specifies CASSLSGTGDSPLHF.

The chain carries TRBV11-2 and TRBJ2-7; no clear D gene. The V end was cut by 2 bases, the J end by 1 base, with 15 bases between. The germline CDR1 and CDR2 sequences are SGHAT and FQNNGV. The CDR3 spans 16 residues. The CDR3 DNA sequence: TGTGCCAGCAGCTTAAGGCGCCAGGCCGCTTCCTACGAGCAGTACTTC. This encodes CASSLRRQAASYEQYF.

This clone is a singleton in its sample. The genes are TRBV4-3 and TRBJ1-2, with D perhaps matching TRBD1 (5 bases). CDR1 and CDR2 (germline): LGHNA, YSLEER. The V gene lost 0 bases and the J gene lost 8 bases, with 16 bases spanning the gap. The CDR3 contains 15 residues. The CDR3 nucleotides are TGCGCCAGCAGCCAAGACTCGACCCCAAGGGGAGGCTACACCTTC. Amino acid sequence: CASSQDSTPRGGYTF.